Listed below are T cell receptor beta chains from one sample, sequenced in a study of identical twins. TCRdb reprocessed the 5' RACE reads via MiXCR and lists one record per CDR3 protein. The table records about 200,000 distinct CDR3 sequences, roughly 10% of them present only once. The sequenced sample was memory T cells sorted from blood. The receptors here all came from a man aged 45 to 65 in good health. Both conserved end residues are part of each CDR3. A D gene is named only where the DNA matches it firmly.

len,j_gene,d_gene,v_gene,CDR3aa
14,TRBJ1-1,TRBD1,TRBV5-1,CASRRYRGPTEAFF
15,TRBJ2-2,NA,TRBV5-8,CASSLVIRDTGELFF
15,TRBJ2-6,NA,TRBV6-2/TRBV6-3,CASRDSGAGANVLTF
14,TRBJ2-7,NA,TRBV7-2,CASSSASGSNEQYF
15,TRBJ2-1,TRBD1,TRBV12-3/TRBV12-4,CASSRGQGVSYEQFF
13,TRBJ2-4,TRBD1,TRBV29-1,CSVEFGRGNIQYF
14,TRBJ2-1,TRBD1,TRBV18,CASSPGQGFNEQFF
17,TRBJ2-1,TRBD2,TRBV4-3,CASSQGLAGEEYNEQFF
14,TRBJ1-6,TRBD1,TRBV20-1,CSATLDRARSPLHF
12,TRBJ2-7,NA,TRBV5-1,CASSRTSYEQYF
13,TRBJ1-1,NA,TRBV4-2,CASSPLSPAEAFF
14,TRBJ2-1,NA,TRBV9,CASSDGTAVNEQFF
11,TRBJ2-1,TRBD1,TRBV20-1,CSARGGHEQFF
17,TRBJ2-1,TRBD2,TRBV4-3,CASSQEPSGGAYNEQFF
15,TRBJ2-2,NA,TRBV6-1,CASGNVYRLPGELFF
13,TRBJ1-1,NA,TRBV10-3,CAISPTGNTEAFF
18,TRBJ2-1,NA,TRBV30,CAWSLKGFPEPFYNEQFF
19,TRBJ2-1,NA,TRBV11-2,CASSLNPGLGGRPYNEQFF
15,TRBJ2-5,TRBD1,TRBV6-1,CASSLHRGAKETQYF
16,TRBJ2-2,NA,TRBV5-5,CASSFLIYGLTGELFF
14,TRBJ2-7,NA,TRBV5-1,CASSPRDPSWGQYF
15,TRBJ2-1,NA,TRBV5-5,CASSFGSPSGGEQFF
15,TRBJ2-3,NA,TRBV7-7,CASSLGQRNTDTQYF
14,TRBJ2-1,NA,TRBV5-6,CASSLWGRSHEQFF
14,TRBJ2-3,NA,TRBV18,CASSPAAGTDTQYF
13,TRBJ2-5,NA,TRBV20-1,CSVARGRVETQYF
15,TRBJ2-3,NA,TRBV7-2,CASSSGRTGTDTQYF
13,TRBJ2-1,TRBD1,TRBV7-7,CASSSGGVNEQFF
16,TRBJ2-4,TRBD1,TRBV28,CASSLLGQGAKNIQYF
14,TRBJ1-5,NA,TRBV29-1,CSVRDGNSNQPQHF
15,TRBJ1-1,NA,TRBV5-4,CASSIQGLPNTEAFF
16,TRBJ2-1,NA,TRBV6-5,CASSYSVPRGGGEQFF
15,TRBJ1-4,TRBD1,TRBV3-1,CASSHYRGPNEKLFF
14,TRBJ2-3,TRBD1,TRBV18,CASSPDNLQGQGNF
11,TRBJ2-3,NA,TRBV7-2,CASSLWDTQYF
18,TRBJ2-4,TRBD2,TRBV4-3,CASSQDRGTSGRENIQYF
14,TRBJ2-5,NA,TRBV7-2,CASSFRQPQETQYF
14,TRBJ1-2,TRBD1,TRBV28,CASSSGQGASGYTF
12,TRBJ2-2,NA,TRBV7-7,CASSNFGGELFF
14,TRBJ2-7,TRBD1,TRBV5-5,CASSLATGPYEQYF
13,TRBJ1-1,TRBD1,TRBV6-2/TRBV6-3,CASTGTVNTEAFF
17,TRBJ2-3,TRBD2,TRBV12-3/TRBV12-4,CASSFGSGGPEGDTQYF
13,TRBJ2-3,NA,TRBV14,CASRVTSTDTQYF
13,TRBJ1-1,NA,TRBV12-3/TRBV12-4,CASSLTGVNEAFF
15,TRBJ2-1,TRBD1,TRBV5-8,CASSVGTDTYNEQFF